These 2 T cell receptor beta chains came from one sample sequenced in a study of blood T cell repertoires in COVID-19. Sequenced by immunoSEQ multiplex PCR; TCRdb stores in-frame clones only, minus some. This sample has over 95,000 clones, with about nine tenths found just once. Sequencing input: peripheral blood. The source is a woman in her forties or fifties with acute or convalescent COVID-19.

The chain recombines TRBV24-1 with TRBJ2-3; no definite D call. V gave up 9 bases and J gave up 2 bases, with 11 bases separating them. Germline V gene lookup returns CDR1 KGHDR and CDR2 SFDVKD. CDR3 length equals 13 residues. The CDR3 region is CATEAEVTDTQYF. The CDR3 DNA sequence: TGTGCCACCGAGGCAGAAGTCACAGATACGCAGTATTTT.

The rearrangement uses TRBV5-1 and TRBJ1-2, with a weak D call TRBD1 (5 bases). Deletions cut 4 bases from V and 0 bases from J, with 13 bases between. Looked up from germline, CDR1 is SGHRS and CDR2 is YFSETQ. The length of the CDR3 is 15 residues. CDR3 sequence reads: CASSPSGGANYGYTF. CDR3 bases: TGCGCCAGCAGCCCGAGCGGAGGGGCTAACTATGGCTACACCTTC. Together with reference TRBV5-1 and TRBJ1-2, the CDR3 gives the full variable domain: KAGVTQTPRYLIKTRGQQVTLSCSPISGHRSVSWYQQTPGQGLQFLFEYFSETQRNKGNFPGRFSGRQFSNSRSEMNVSTLELGDSALYLCASSPSGGANYGYTFGSGTRLTVV.